The T cell receptor beta chain under discussion was sequenced for a study of T cells expressing NK-cell markers. The CDR3 has 17 residues. Germline V lookup: CDR1 SGHVS, CDR2 FQNEAQ. After re-calling the 5' RACE reads, TCRdb lists one entry per CDR3 protein, DNA absent. There are some 450,000 distinct CDR3 sequences in the sample, with roughly 7.2% held by the top ten. V gene TRBV7-8 combines with J gene TRBJ2-1; no DNA is available, so the TRBD2 call from TCRdb remains unchecked. The material sequenced was blood T cells: a sorted CD56 or NKG2C T cell subset, CD4+ or CD8+ T cells, or bulk PBMC T cells (not recorded which). This clonotype was obtained from a woman between 18 and 75 years old in good health. CDR3: CASSFLLTSGSYNEQFF.